The 28 T cell receptor beta chains presented below share a single source sample, sequenced in a study of T cell repertoires in cytomegalovirus infection. TCRdb re-called the reads through MiXCR, storing one row per CDR3 protein. Of hundreds of thousands of distinct CDR3 sequences detected, about 39% appear once; the ten largest clones hold roughly two fifths. Their recognized antigens are unknown. Sequencing used cultured PBMCs, obtained from culture after CMV antigen stimulation. These TCRs come from a human donor in good health (CMV status not recorded). Some clones in this sample may be carry-over from other donors' samples.

This rearrangement joins TRBV7-2 to TRBJ2-1; D is perhaps TRBD1 (6 bases). CDR3 length: 13 residues. Germline CDR1 is SGHTA and CDR2 is FQGNSA. V was cut by 8 bases and J by 10 bases, with 18 bases left in between. CDR3 sequence reads: CASGGIRGGEQFF. For the CDR3, the DNA is TGTGCCAGCGGGGGCATCCGGGGTGGGGAGCAGTTCTTC.

This chain joins TRBV6-8 and TRBJ1-1; tentatively, D is TRBD1 (5 bases). CDR3 length equals 13 residues. V lost 6 bases and J lost 6, with 14 bases in between. Per germline, CDR1 MNHGY and CDR2 SAAAGT. CDR3 residues: CASSRGKGSEAFF. DNA for the CDR3: TGTGCCAGCAGCCGGGGGAAGGGCTCTGAAGCTTTCTTT.

The rearrangement links TRBV7-6 to TRBJ2-7; D not resolved. V was cut by 4 bases and J by 7 bases, with 14 bases left in between. This CDR3 has 13 residues. Germline V gene data show CDR1 as SGHVS and CDR2 as FNYEAQ. The CDR3 DNA follows: TGTGCCAGCAGCTGGGCGCCCGGTAGTGAGCAGTACTTC. Translation: CASSWAPGSEQYF.

The chain employs TRBV7-2 and TRBJ1-2; a possible D gene is TRBD1 (6 bases). Germline assignment: CDR1 SGHTA and CDR2 FQGNSA. With 4 bases removed from V and 8 bases from J, the gap between germline ends came to 14 bases. The CDR3 has 13 residues. The CDR3 region has the DNA TGTGCCAGCAGCTCCCCAGGGGTGGTCGGCTACACCTTC. Amino acid sequence: CASSSPGVVGYTF.

This clonotype was recorded a few times. J is TRBJ2-5 and V is TRBV20-1, with 9 bases aligning to TRBD2. CDR1 is DFQATT and CDR2 is SNEGSKA in the germline V gene (reference sequence). V dropped 2 bases and J dropped 4; count of bases not matched to a gene: 14. The CDR3 runs to 17 residues. CDR3 DNA sequence: TGCAGTGCTAGAACCAGTTTTAGCGGGAGCCCTGGAGAGACCCAGTACTTC. Encoded protein: CSARTSFSGSPGETQYF.

As for this clonotype: Relative to the germline gene, one junction end is altered; a read error may explain this. V and J are TRBV4-1 and TRBJ2-3, with D uncertain. CDR3 length: 15 amino acids. CDR1 and CDR2 from the germline V gene are MGHRA and YSYEKL. CDR3 coding DNA: TGTGCCAGCAGCCAAGATCCCGTGGGTGCTAATACGCAGTATTTT. Translated: CASSQDPVGANTQYF.

This chain uses TRBV7-2 with TRBJ2-4, with D possibly TRBD2 on 6 matching bases. CDR1 and CDR2 (germline): SGHTA, FQGNSA. V was shortened by 5 bases and J by 4 bases, with 18 bases between the two germline ends. The CDR3 is made up of 16 amino acids. CDR3 sequence (DNA): TGTGCCAGCAGCATAGAGCAGGCGGGACCGAAAAACATTCAGTACTTC. Translation: CASSIEQAGPKNIQYF.

This clonotype was seen more than once but under ten times. V and J are TRBV12-3 or TRBV12-4 and TRBJ2-1; tentative D call: TRBD2 (5 bases). The V and J ends lost 2 bases and 3 bases respectively, with 5 bases between them. The CDR3 runs 13 residues. CDR3 DNA: TGTGCCAGCAGTTTACGGGACTACAATGAGCAGTTCTTC. This codes for CASSLRDYNEQFF.

This rearrangement joins TRBV12-3 or TRBV12-4 to TRBJ2-2, with D unclear. This CDR3 has 13 residues. Trimming took 6 bases from V and 4 from J, leaving 9 bases between them. The CDR3 loop reads CASSPFVTGELFF. CDR3 DNA: TGTGCCAGCAGCCCCTTCGTCACCGGGGAGCTGTTTTTT.

This clonotype came up a few times. The J gene is TRBJ1-5, the V gene TRBV3-1, with D unresolved. Germline V gene lookup returns CDR1 LGHDT and CDR2 YNNKEL (reference sequence). This CDR3 has 15 residues. V was clipped by 3 bases and J by 7 bases, with 16 bases between them. CDR3 in amino acids: CASSHGRGSRQPQHF. In DNA, the CDR3 is TGTGCCAGCAGCCATGGTCGAGGGAGCCGCCAGCCCCAGCATTTT.

The chain is built from TRBV6-5 and TRBJ2-1, with 14 bases that match TRBD2. CDR1 is MNHEY and CDR2 is SVGAGI in the germline V gene. Trimming removed 0 bases from V and 13 bases from J; junction bases left unmatched: 5. CDR3 size: 15 residues. The CDR3 bases are TGTGCCAGCAGTTACTCGGGGACTAGCGGGAGACTACAGTTCTTC. Translation gives CASSYSGTSGRLQFF.

This clonotype was detected ten times or more. This chain connects TRBV7-2 to TRBJ1-6; D gene unclear. The germline CDR1 and CDR2 sequences are SGHTA and FQGNSA. V was trimmed by 8 bases and J by 2 bases, leaving 10 bases between them. The CDR3 loop spans 14 amino acids. The DNA for the CDR3 is TGTGCCAGCGATAAGGGCACCTATAATTCACCCCTCCACTTT. Its translation: CASDKGTYNSPLHF.

In this sample, this clonotype turned up a few times. V usage is TRBV10-3 and J usage is TRBJ1-2, with D uncertain. Deletions cut 8 bases from V and 6 bases from J, with 22 bases between. Germline CDR1 is ENHRY and CDR2 is SYGVKD. This CDR3 is 15 amino acids long. The DNA for the CDR3 is TGTGCCATCTCACCCGGGAGTACCTATGGGGATGGCTACACCTTC. Its protein is CAISPGSTYGDGYTF.

The rearrangement joins TRBV12-5 to TRBJ2-2; 8 nucleotides agree with TRBD2. Trimming cost V 9 bases and J 3 bases; bases outside gene matches: 18. Germline CDR1 LGHNT, CDR2 FRNRAP. The CDR3 has 18 residues. This chain's CDR3 is CASRLRAGAVWDTGELFF. For the CDR3, the DNA is TGTGCTAGCCGTCTCAGAGCGGGAGCGGTCTGGGACACCGGGGAGCTGTTTTTT.

The rearrangement links TRBV28 to TRBJ1-2, with no clear D. CDR3 length equals 15 residues. V lost 6 bases, J lost 6 bases, and 20 bases lay in between. Germline CDR1 and CDR2: MDHEN and SYDVKM. The CDR3 loop is CASSPRDRGWNGYTF. The CDR3 DNA sequence: TGTGCCAGCAGCCCTCGTGATCGGGGATGGAATGGCTACACCTTC.

The J gene is TRBJ2-5, the V gene TRBV7-2; 8 bases are a match to TRBD1. CDR1 is SGHTA, CDR2 FQGNSA, per germline. The CDR3 sequence is 14 residues long. V gave up 5 bases and J gave up 5 bases; unmatched junction bases: 7. CDR3 sequence: CASSVTGGRETQYF. The CDR3 region has the DNA TGTGCCAGCAGCGTTACAGGGGGGAGGGAGACCCAGTACTTC.

V is TRBV6-2 or TRBV6-3 and J is TRBJ2-4, with TRBD2 identical over 11 bases. This CDR3 spans 19 amino acids. Germline V gives CDR1 MNHEY, CDR2 SVGEGT. V lost 5 bases, J lost 0 bases, and 12 bases stayed unmatched. CDR3 DNA: TGTGCCAGCAGTAGGACTCTAGCGGGAGGCGGCGTAGCCAAAAACATTCAGTACTTC. Protein: CASSRTLAGGGVAKNIQYF.

In its sample, this clonotype was seen a few times. V and J are TRBV7-9 and TRBJ2-7; D gene ambiguous. This CDR3 spans 13 amino acids. CDR1 and CDR2 (germline): SEHNR, FQNEAQ (reference sequence). V dropped 5 bases and J dropped 3 bases, with 11 bases sitting between them. CDR3 protein: CASSPVSGYEQYF. The CDR3 DNA follows: TGTGCCAGCAGCCCTGTCTCAGGCTACGAGCAGTACTTC.

The chain combines TRBV7-9 with TRBJ1-5; the D gene is possibly TRBD1 (5 bases). The CDR3 spans 17 residues. Trimming left V 2 bases short and J 7 bases short, with 21 bases between. In germline, CDR1 is SEHNR, CDR2 FQNEAQ (reference sequence). CDR3 sequence (DNA): TGTGCCAGCAGCTTAAAACTCCGGGACGGTGTATCACAGCCCCAGCATTTT. Translated: CASSLKLRDGVSQPQHF. Full variable domain (remainder filled in from reference TRBV7-9 and TRBJ1-5): DTGVSQNPRHKITKRGQNVTFRCDPISEHNRLYWYRQTLGQGPEFLTYFQNEAQLEKSRLLSDRFSAERPKGSFSTLEIQRTEQGDSAMYLCASSLKLRDGVSQPQHFGDGTRLSIL.

This chain uses TRBV27 with TRBJ1-4, with D possibly TRBD1 on 5 matching bases. Germline assignment: CDR1 MNHEY and CDR2 SMNVEV (reference sequence). The CDR3 length is 15 residues. Trimming pared 1 base from V and 5 bases from J, leaving 11 bases between. CDR3 DNA sequence: TGTGCCAGCAGTTTATTATGGACACGGAATGAAAAACTGTTTTTT. This translates into CASSLLWTRNEKLFF.

The genes are TRBV6-1 and TRBJ2-3; the D gene is possibly TRBD2 (6 bases). CDR3 size: 16 residues. Germline CDR1 and CDR2: MNHNS and SASEGT. Trimming cost V 3 bases and J 4 bases, with 17 bases left between them. This chain's CDR3 is CASSDPGLQGADTQYF. The CDR3 DNA follows: TGTGCCAGCAGTGACCCGGGACTTCAGGGTGCAGATACGCAGTATTTT.

The gene calls are TRBV19 and TRBJ2-1; TRBD2 aligns across 14 bases. Trimming removed 5 bases from V and 3 bases from J; junction bases left unmatched: 9. Germline-derived CDR1 and CDR2 are LNHDA and SQIVND (reference sequence). This CDR3 is 18 amino acids long. This chain's CDR3 is CASSPLWTSGRFYNEQFF. CDR3 nucleotide sequence: TGTGCCAGTAGTCCCCTCTGGACTAGCGGGAGGTTCTACAATGAGCAGTTCTTC.

The chain carries TRBV2 and TRBJ1-1, with D maybe TRBD1 (5 bases). The V gene lost 8 bases and the J gene lost 2 bases, with 12 bases spanning the gap. This CDR3 has 13 residues. The germline gives CDR1 SNHLY, CDR2 FYNNEI. The chain's CDR3 is CASGQEFNTEAFF. DNA for the CDR3: TGTGCCAGCGGACAAGAATTTAACACTGAAGCTTTCTTT.

The rearrangement joins TRBV19 to TRBJ2-1; D is perhaps TRBD1 (6 bases). The germline V gene encodes CDR1 LNHDA and CDR2 SQIVND (reference sequence). The CDR3 consists of 14 residues. Trimming took 9 bases from V and 5 from J, leaving 17 bases between them. CDR3 region: CASQGTRGHNEQFF. In nucleotides, the CDR3 is TGTGCCAGCCAGGGGACCCGGGGCCACAATGAGCAGTTCTTC.

This clonotype was counted between two and nine times. The chain has TRBV7-6 and TRBJ1-1; 8 bases are shared with TRBD1. CDR3 size: 12 residues. CDR1 and CDR2 from the germline V gene are SGHVS and FNYEAQ. V shed 5 bases, J shed 6 bases, and the junction held 2 bases outside the gene matches. CDR3 region: CASSRTGSEAFF. The CDR3 DNA follows: TGTGCCAGCAGCCGGACAGGGTCTGAAGCTTTCTTT.

The V and J genes are TRBV27 and TRBJ2-7; maybe TRBD2 (6 bases). This CDR3 contains 12 residues. V lost 4 bases and J 7 bases, leaving 11 bases between the germline ends. Germline CDR1 and CDR2: MNHEY and SMNVEV (reference sequence). The CDR3 sequence: CASSSLAREQYF. In nucleotides, the CDR3 is TGTGCCAGCAGTTCCCTAGCGAGGGAGCAGTACTTC.

This clonotype was detected only a few times. This chain joins TRBV7-8 and TRBJ1-3; no definite D call. Germline CDR1 reads SGHVS; CDR2 reads FQNEAQ. The CDR3 length is 13 residues. Trimming shortened V by 4 bases and J by 2 bases, and 6 bases separated the two germline ends. The CDR3 spells CASSSGPGNTIYF. For the CDR3, the DNA is TGTGCCAGCAGCTCCGGGCCTGGAAACACCATATATTTT.

The V gene is TRBV19, the J gene TRBJ2-3, with TRBD1 matching over 8 bases. V was clipped by 5 bases and J by 5 bases; unmatched bases: 12. The CDR3 consists of 16 residues. Germline V gene sequence: CDR1 LNHDA, CDR2 SQIVND (reference sequence). The CDR3 spells CASSANRGNFKDTQYF. DNA for the CDR3: TGTGCCAGTAGTGCCAACAGGGGGAATTTCAAAGATACGCAGTATTTT.